This TCR beta chain was observed in a study of cytomegalovirus exposure and HLA in healthy donors. This CDR3 comprises 13 residues. Germline CDR1 SGHDN, CDR2 FVKESK. V lost 3 bases and J 9 bases, leaving 14 bases between the germline ends. In regard to this clone: No antigen is known for it.

Amplification used 60 Vbeta primers and 13 Jbeta primers. The assay was immunoSEQ multiplex PCR, and TCRdb's table has in-frame clones only and misses some. The sample contains about 160,000 clones, around 83% of which appear only once. Whole-study findings and limits: In a later analysis, the majority of CMV-associated beta chains seemingly showed HLA restriction.

The chain uses TRBV14 and TRBJ1-1; weak D call: TRBD1 (5 bases). The sequencing input was PBMCs. The source of this sequence is a man aged 18 to 35 in good health and CMV-seropositive. Here the CDR3 DNA reads TGTGCCAGCAGCCAGGGAGGGGTACGGAAAGCTTTCTTT. This codes for CASSQGGVRKAFF. The variable domain in full, with the rest retrieved from reference TRBV14 and TRBJ1-1, is EAGVTQFPSHSVIEKGQTVTLRCDPISGHDNLYWYRRVMGKEIKFLLHFVKESKQDESGMPNNRFLAERTGGTYSTLKVQPAELEDSGVYFCASSQGGVRKAFFGQGTRLTVV.